The 26 T cell receptor beta chains given below trace back to one sample, sequenced in a study of blood T cell repertoires in COVID-19. The assay was immunoSEQ multiplex PCR, and TCRdb's table has in-frame clones only and misses some. The sample records roughly 100,000 clones, 76% being singletons. Input material: peripheral blood. These receptors were obtained from a man older than 75 with COVID-19, enrolled during active disease.

The chain recombines TRBV5-1 with TRBJ2-3, with a tentative D call TRBD2 (5 bases). This CDR3 has 14 amino acids. Trimming shortened V by 2 bases and J by 6 bases, and 13 bases separated the two germline ends. Germline V lookup: CDR1 SGHRS, CDR2 YFSETQ. The CDR3 loop reads CASSLMGVVDTQYF. The CDR3, as DNA: TGCGCCAGCAGCTTAATGGGAGTGGTGGATACGCAGTATTTT.

This sequence joins TRBV5-1 and TRBJ2-5; 8 nucleotides agree with TRBD2. This CDR3 comprises 15 residues. With 0 bases clipped from V and 4 bases from J, the junction kept 5 bases outside the gene matches. The germline V gene has CDR1 SGHRS and CDR2 YFSETQ. This CDR3 is CASSLASGGRETQYF. CDR3 sequence (DNA): TGCGCCAGCAGCTTGGCGTCGGGAGGGCGAGAGACCCAGTACTTC.

The gene calls are TRBV28 and TRBJ2-4; 9 nucleotides agree with TRBD1. V shed 5 bases, J shed 2 bases, and the junction held 13 bases outside the gene matches. Germline CDR1 and CDR2: MDHEN and SYDVKM. The CDR3 is 18 residues long. For the CDR3, the DNA is TGTGCCAGCAGTCCGATACGTCCCGGGACAGGGCCCAAAAACATTCAGTACTTC. Protein product: CASSPIRPGTGPKNIQYF.

The rearrangement links TRBV19 to TRBJ1-2, with TRBD1 matching over 7 bases. This CDR3 contains 16 residues. Germline V gene data show CDR1 as LNHDA and CDR2 as SQIVND (reference sequence). Trimming cost V 3 bases and J 2 bases; bases outside gene matches: 9. The CDR3 sequence is CASSIPQGELNYGYTF. CDR3 bases: TGTGCCAGTAGTATCCCGCAGGGGGAACTAAACTATGGCTACACCTTC.

This sequence joins TRBV15 and TRBJ2-7; 13 nucleotides align to TRBD2. Trimming removed 3 bases from V and 2 bases from J; junction bases left unmatched: 10. Per germline, CDR1 LNHNV and CDR2 YYDKDF (reference sequence). This CDR3 is built from 18 residues. CDR3 loop: CATSRMGPGTSGTYEQYF. The CDR3 bases are TGTGCCACCAGCAGGATGGGGCCCGGGACTAGCGGGACCTACGAGCAGTACTTC.

A few counts support this clone. V gene TRBV7-2 combines with J gene TRBJ2-7, with 8 bases identical to TRBD1. Trimming at V came to 5 bases and at J to 7 bases, leaving 7 bases not matched to a gene. The CDR3 has 13 amino acids. CDR1 is SGHTA, CDR2 FQGNSA, per germline. CDR3 sequence (DNA): TGTGCCAGCAGCCTTCAGGGGGCGAAAGAGCAGTACTTC. This gives the protein CASSLQGAKEQYF.

The chain combines TRBV2 with TRBJ1-1; 8 bases agree with TRBD1. The CDR3 has 14 amino acids. Germline assignment: CDR1 SNHLY and CDR2 FYNNEI. The ends lost 7 bases at V and 0 bases at J; junction bases unmatched: 4. The CDR3 nucleotides are TGTGCCAGCACTCAGGGGGCAGTGAACACTGAAGCTTTCTTT. Its protein product is CASTQGAVNTEAFF.

This clone showed up just a few times. The CDR3 DNA reads TGTGCCAGCTCTCGCGACAATGAGCAGTTCTTC. Its protein is CASSRDNEQFF. The chain is built from TRBV18 and TRBJ2-1; D gene uncertain. The V gene lost 6 bases and the J gene lost 5 bases, with 5 bases spanning the gap. Germline V gives CDR1 KGHSH, CDR2 LQKENI. The CDR3 consists of 11 residues.

About this clone itself: One end of the junction is discordant with germline, which a read error may explain. V gene TRBV10-1 combines with J gene TRBJ2-1; 15 bases map to TRBD2. The CDR3 extends over 14 amino acids. The germline V gene has CDR1 WNHNN and CDR2 SYGVQD (reference sequence). For the CDR3, the DNA is TGCGCCAGCAGTAGTCCGGGACTAGCGGGAGGTTTGGTCTTC. Its protein product is CASSSPGLAGGLVF.

This chain connects TRBV5-8 to TRBJ2-1; 8 bases match TRBD2. This CDR3 is built from 14 residues. The germline gives CDR1 SGHTS, CDR2 YDEGEE. V dropped 0 bases and J dropped 8; count of bases not matched to a gene: 4. The CDR3 DNA sequence: TGTGCCAGCAGCTTGGACGGGAGGGTCGATGAGCAGTTCTTC. Residues: CASSLDGRVDEQFF.

CDR3 loop: CSVARDRGSGTEAFF. The CDR3 DNA follows: TGCAGCGTTGCAAGGGACAGGGGGTCTGGGACTGAAGCTTTCTTT. The chain recombines TRBV29-1 with TRBJ1-1; 11 nucleotides align to TRBD1. CDR1 and CDR2 from the germline V gene are SQVTM and ANQGSEA. The ends lost 4 bases at V and 5 bases at J; junction bases unmatched: 9. This CDR3 is 15 amino acids long.

This clone was picked up a small number of times. The chain combines TRBV30 with TRBJ2-5; tentative D call: TRBD2 (6 bases). The germline V gene has CDR1 GTSNPN and CDR2 SVGIG (reference sequence). The CDR3 extends over 14 amino acids. The V end was cut by 3 bases, the J end by 4 bases, with 15 bases between. CDR3 amino acids: CAWRGGYRIETQYF. The DNA of the CDR3 is TGTGCCTGGAGAGGAGGGTACCGTATAGAGACCCAGTACTTC.

This clone has just one count. The chain carries TRBV5-4 and TRBJ2-1; 15 positions agree with TRBD2. Per the germline V gene, CDR1 is SGHNT and CDR2 is YYREEE (reference sequence). V shed 0 bases, J shed 8 bases, and the junction held 3 bases outside the gene matches. The CDR3 sequence is 16 residues long. CDR3 in amino acids: CASSLAWTSGRDEQFF. For the CDR3, the DNA is TGTGCCAGCAGCTTGGCTTGGACTAGCGGGAGGGATGAGCAGTTCTTC.

The chain joins TRBV28 to TRBJ2-7; 9 nucleotides match TRBD1. CDR1 MDHEN and CDR2 SYDVKM come from the germline V gene. V was clipped by 5 bases and J by 3 bases; unmatched bases: 2. This CDR3 region has 13 residues. CDR3 in DNA: TGTGCCAGCAGTCCGGGACAGGGCTACGAGCAGTACTTC. It is translated as CASSPGQGYEQYF.

This rearrangement joins TRBV2 to TRBJ1-6; TRBD1 agrees at 10 bases. This CDR3 spans 14 amino acids. Germline-derived CDR1 and CDR2 are SNHLY and FYNNEI. J was trimmed by 8 bases and V by 4 bases; bases with no gene match: 2. The CDR3 spells CASSATGGYSPLHF. The DNA for the CDR3 is TGTGCCAGCAGTGCGACAGGGGGCTATTCACCCCTCCACTTT.

The table lists this clone with a few counts. V and J are TRBV27 and TRBJ2-4; weak D call: TRBD1 (6 bases). The germline CDR1 and CDR2 sequences are MNHEY and SMNVEV (reference sequence). The length of the CDR3 is 14 residues. V was shortened by 4 bases and J by 0 bases, with 7 bases between the two germline ends. This CDR3 reads CASSSDRAKNIQYF. The CDR3, as DNA: TGTGCCAGCAGTTCGGACAGAGCCAAAAACATTCAGTACTTC.

The rearrangement uses TRBV6-5 and TRBJ2-2, with a tentative D call TRBD2 (6 bases). Trimming took 6 bases from V and 4 from J, leaving 12 bases between them. The germline CDR1 and CDR2 sequences are MNHEY and SVGAGI. The CDR3 has 14 amino acids. CDR3 nucleotides: TGTGCCAGCAGGGACTACCTCCTCACCGGGGAGCTGTTTTTT. Translating it yields CASRDYLLTGELFF.

This clone was found a few times. The V gene is TRBV27, the J gene TRBJ2-7; 7 bases line up with TRBD1. V lost 0 bases, J lost 3 bases, and 5 bases stayed unmatched. The CDR3 length is 15 residues. Germline assignment: CDR1 MNHEY and CDR2 SMNVEV (reference sequence). The CDR3, as DNA: TGTGCCAGCAGTTTATCCGGGACAGCCAACTACGAGCAGTACTTC. It codes for CASSLSGTANYEQYF.

V is TRBV19 and J is TRBJ1-2; possible D gene TRBD1, 5 bases. The germline V and J ends were trimmed by 4 bases and 2 bases, with 11 bases remaining between them. The germline CDR1 and CDR2 sequences are LNHDA and SQIVND (reference sequence). The CDR3 is 14 residues long. The CDR3 region is CASSKQGENYGYTF. DNA of the CDR3: TGTGCCAGTAGTAAGCAGGGCGAGAACTATGGCTACACCTTC. The complete variable domain, with remaining parts taken from reference TRBV19 and TRBJ1-2, reads DGGITQSPKYLFRKEGQNVTLSCEQNLNHDAMYWYRQDPGQGLRLIYYSQIVNDFQKGDIAEGYSVSREKKESFPLTVTSAQKNPTAFYLCASSKQGENYGYTFGSGTRLTVV.

The gene calls are TRBV6-6 and TRBJ1-1, with D perhaps TRBD1 (6 bases). The V gene's germline CDR1 is MNHNY and CDR2 SVGAGI (reference sequence). V lost 5 bases and J 3 bases, leaving 13 bases between the germline ends. The CDR3 runs 14 residues. CDR3 DNA: TGTGCCAGCAGTGTAACCGGGACATACACTGAAGCTTTCTTT. It specifies CASSVTGTYTEAFF.

The J gene is TRBJ2-3, the V gene TRBV4-3; D gene uncertain. Deletions cut 0 bases from V and 2 bases from J, with 9 bases between. Germline assignment: CDR1 LGHNA and CDR2 YSLEER. This CDR3 has 15 residues. The CDR3 here is CASSQDSRSTDTQYF. CDR3 DNA sequence: TGCGCCAGCAGCCAAGATAGCCGGTCCACAGATACGCAGTATTTT.

The gene calls are TRBV19 and TRBJ2-5; 8 bases align to TRBD1. The length of the CDR3 is 13 residues. The germline CDR1 and CDR2 sequences are LNHDA and SQIVND (reference sequence). With 6 bases clipped from V and 6 bases from J, the junction kept 6 bases outside the gene matches. CDR3 nucleotide sequence: TGTGCCAGTAGCGACTGGACAGGGAAGACCCAGTACTTC. Encoded protein: CASSDWTGKTQYF.

The count of this clone is one. Compared with germline, one end of the junction differs, possibly owing to a read error. J is TRBJ2-7 and V is TRBV27, with 15 bases fitting TRBD2. Germline CDR1 MNHEY, CDR2 SMNVEV (reference sequence). The CDR3 is made up of 14 amino acids. For the CDR3, the DNA is TGTGCCAGCAGTTTATCGGGGACTAGCGGGAGGAGGCACTTC. This codes for CASSLSGTSGRRHF.

The chain joins TRBV28 to TRBJ1-6; D not certain. The V end lost 3 bases, the J end lost 4 bases, and 13 bases lay between the germline ends. Germline-derived CDR1 and CDR2 are MDHEN and SYDVKM. The CDR3 totals 16 residues. CDR3: CASSLTGWRYNSPLHF. The CDR3 bases are TGTGCCAGCAGTTTGACTGGGTGGCGGTATAATTCACCCCTCCACTTT.

The chain is built from TRBV5-6 and TRBJ2-1, with 12 bases aligning to TRBD2. V lost 4 bases, J lost 7 bases, and 6 bases stayed unmatched. CDR3 length: 15 amino acids. From germline, CDR1 is SGHDT and CDR2 YYEEEE. CDR3 region: CASSRTSGIRNEQFF. In nucleotides, the CDR3 is TGTGCCAGCAGCCGGACTAGCGGGATCCGGAATGAGCAGTTCTTC.

V is TRBV6-5 and J is TRBJ2-7; 9 nucleotides line up with TRBD1. The CDR3 contains 14 residues. Trimming at V came to 7 bases and at J to 0 bases, leaving 4 bases not matched to a gene. In germline, CDR1 is MNHEY, CDR2 SVGAGI. In DNA, the CDR3 is TGTGCCAGCATTGGACAGGGGTTCTCCTACGAGCAGTACTTC. This sequence encodes CASIGQGFSYEQYF.